This T cell receptor beta chain originates from a study of control samples from healthy donors and cancer patients. Data came from immunoSEQ multiplex PCR; TCRdb stores just in-frame clones and leaves some out. In the table there are about 170,000 clones, roughly 89% of which are singletons. The V gene lost 1 base and the J gene lost 4 bases, with 11 bases spanning the gap. The germline V gene has CDR1 LNHNV and CDR2 YYDKDF (reference sequence). There are 15 residues in the CDR3. The clonotype originates from a man aged 25-45 years in good health. Sequencing used blood. The chain is built from TRBV15 and TRBJ1-3; tentatively, D is TRBD1 (5 bases). In DNA form, the CDR3 reads TGTGCCACCAGCAGAGTCCCCGGGGCGGGAAACACCATATATTTT. Translating gives CATSRVPGAGNTIYF.